The clone carrying this T cell receptor beta chain was observed a single time. This sample was included in a study of T cell changes during pregnancy in multiple sclerosis. Unmatched junction bases numbered 3, after V lost 6 bases and J lost 1 base. Germline CDR1 reads MNHNS; CDR2 reads SASEGT. CDR3 length equals 14 residues. Here immunoSEQ multiplex PCR was the method, and the copy in TCRdb shows in-frame clones only, minus some. Of 60,000 to 75,000 clones detected, approximately 92% appear once; the ten largest clones hold approximately 2%. The V gene is TRBV6-1, the J gene TRBJ2-1; 7 bases are shared with TRBD2. The specimen was peripheral blood, collected in the second trimester of pregnancy. This TCR was sampled from a female donor with multiple sclerosis, enrolled in a pregnancy study. The CDR3 DNA sequence: TGTGCCAGCAGGCGGGAGCGATCCTACAATGAGCAGTTCTTC. Protein product: CASRRERSYNEQFF.